The 9 T cell receptor beta chains given below trace back to one sample, sequenced in a study of OX40 agonist ivuxolimab in advanced cancers. Using immunoSEQ multiplex PCR, the repertoire was profiled, and TCRdb retains in-frame clones only, with some absent. The sample holds tens of thousands of clones; about 93% are singletons and the top ten take around 18%. The sequencing here drew on CD4+ or CD8+ T cells sorted from blood, taken in a trial of the OX40 agonist ivuxolimab. The receptors derive from an adult with an advanced solid tumor such as melanoma, head and neck, liver or kidney cancer.

This clone is a singleton in its sample. The rearrangement uses TRBV9 and TRBJ2-3; 7 nucleotides match TRBD2. J gave up 0 bases and V 0 bases, and 7 bases lay outside the gene matches. The CDR3 is 17 amino acids. The germline V gene has CDR1 SGDLS and CDR2 YYNGEE. The CDR3 here is CASSVDSNGRSTDTQYF. The CDR3 DNA sequence: TGTGCCAGCAGCGTAGATAGTAACGGGAGGAGCACAGATACGCAGTATTTT.

This chain joins TRBV11-2 and TRBJ2-7; no clear D gene. The germline V gene encodes CDR1 SGHAT and CDR2 FQNNGV. The CDR3 is made up of 13 amino acids. Trimming stripped 3 bases from V and 3 bases from J, with 9 bases between. CDR3 sequence: CASSFTTDYEQYF. CDR3 nucleotides: TGTGCCAGCAGCTTTACAACAGACTACGAGCAGTACTTC.

This chain links TRBV19 with TRBJ1-4, with a tentative D call TRBD1 (5 bases). Trimming removed 3 bases from V and 8 bases from J, with 13 bases in between. The CDR3 length is 14 residues. Germline values: CDR1 LNHDA, CDR2 SQIVND (reference sequence). CDR3 sequence reads: CASSIGTGGEKLFF. In DNA form, the CDR3 reads TGTGCCAGTAGTATCGGGACGGGCGGGGAAAAACTGTTTTTT.

The gene calls are TRBV27 and TRBJ2-2; 11 bases agree with TRBD2. This CDR3 region has 17 residues. V was pared by 5 bases and J by 6 bases, with 11 bases of the junction left unmatched. Germline V lookup: CDR1 MNHEY, CDR2 SMNVEV (reference sequence). CDR3 loop: CASSPSTLAGGPGELFF. The CDR3 coding sequence is TGTGCCAGCAGTCCCTCTACCCTAGCGGGAGGTCCCGGGGAGCTGTTTTTT.

CDR3 loop: CASSFGQPKNIQYF. DNA for the CDR3: TGTGCCAGCAGTTTTGGACAGCCCAAAAACATTCAGTACTTC. This chain links TRBV28 with TRBJ2-4, with D possibly being TRBD1 (6 bases). Germline assignment: CDR1 MDHEN and CDR2 SYDVKM. The CDR3 is 14 residues long. Trimming pared 3 bases from V and 2 bases from J, leaving 8 bases between.

The chain links TRBV6-5 to TRBJ1-2; no clear D. The CDR3 length is 13 residues. Between the trimmed V and J ends, which lost 0 bases and 4 bases, there was a span of 6 bases. Germline V gives CDR1 MNHEY, CDR2 SVGAGI. The CDR3 bases are TGTGCCAGCAGTTACTCCCTCCGCTATGGCTACACCTTC. It is translated as CASSYSLRYGYTF.

The rearrangement uses TRBV2 and TRBJ1-2; D remains ambiguous. The CDR3 is 14 residues long. Germline V gene sequence: CDR1 SNHLY, CDR2 FYNNEI. Deletions cut 3 bases from V and 6 bases from J, with 14 bases between. CDR3 bases: TGTGCCAGCAGTGACAGACCTGAGGCGGATGGCTACACCTTC. Translation: CASSDRPEADGYTF.

The chain joins TRBV7-9 to TRBJ2-5; TRBD1 matches at 7 bases. Germline CDR1 SEHNR, CDR2 FQNEAQ (reference sequence). The CDR3 consists of 15 residues. V dropped 5 bases and J dropped 1; count of bases not matched to a gene: 7. The chain's CDR3 is CASSPGTVSQETQYF. DNA for the CDR3: TGTGCCAGCAGCCCAGGGACAGTTAGCCAAGAGACCCAGTACTTC.

The V and J genes are TRBV6-1 and TRBJ1-2; D possibly corresponds to TRBD1 (5 bases). From germline, CDR1 is MNHNS and CDR2 SASEGT. The CDR3 extends over 15 amino acids. V lost 1 base and J 4 bases, leaving 13 bases between the germline ends. Here the CDR3 reads CASSEDRGELYGYTF. The CDR3, as DNA: TGTGCCAGCAGTGAAGATCGGGGCGAGCTCTATGGCTACACCTTC.